This is a list of T cell receptor beta chains from one sample in a study of blood T cell repertoires in COVID-19. Assay used: immunoSEQ multiplex PCR; TCRdb lists only in-frame clones, some missing. Of 20,000 to 25,000 clones in the sample, 65% to 90% are singletons; the top ten hold 48%. The material sequenced was peripheral blood. All receptors derive from a man aged 70 or older with acute or convalescent COVID-19. Each CDR3 is given with its conserved first and last residue. A D gene is named only where the DNA matches it firmly.

length	V	D	J	CDR3	DNA
17	TRBV5-5	TRBD2	TRBJ2-1	CASSPNGRGRPYNEQFF	TGTGCCAGCAGCCCGAACGGCCGCGGGAGGCCCTACAATGAGCAGTTCTTC
17	TRBV21-1	NA	TRBJ2-2	CASSDQYRDLNTGELFF	TGTGCCAGCAGCGACCAATACAGGGACCTGAACACCGGGGAGCTGTTTTTT
15	TRBV5-8	NA	TRBJ2-5	CASSFRGIYGETQYF	TGTGCCAGCAGCTTCAGGGGTATATATGGGGAGACCCAGTACTTC
15	TRBV9	TRBD2	TRBJ2-7	CASSVGLAGDYEQYF	TGTGCCAGCAGCGTAGGGCTAGCGGGAGATTACGAGCAGTACTTC
13	TRBV19	NA	TRBJ1-1	CASSIGPGTEAFF	TGTGCCAGTAGTATAGGCCCGGGCACTGAAGCTTTCTTT
15	TRBV7-8	TRBD1	TRBJ2-7	CASSPARDRGPEQYF	TGTGCCAGCAGCCCTGCCCGGGACAGGGGACCCGAGCAGTACTTC
14	TRBV19	TRBD2	TRBJ2-1	CASSNPTSVDRQFF	TGTGCCAGTAGTAACCCAACTAGCGTGGATAGGCAGTTCTTC
15	TRBV6-5	TRBD1	TRBJ2-3	CASTTGGAGGDTQYF	TGTGCCAGCACGACAGGGGGCGCGGGGGGAGATACGCAGTATTTT
15	TRBV2	TRBD2	TRBJ2-1	CASNLAEISYNEQFF	TGTGCCAGCAACCTAGCGGAAATCTCCTACAATGAGCAGTTCTTC
14	TRBV4-3	TRBD1	TRBJ1-2	CASSQETGGQSYTF	TGCGCCAGCAGCCAAGAAACAGGGGGACAAAGCTACACCTTC
14	TRBV18	TRBD1	TRBJ2-3	CASSPGTGADTQYF	TGTGCCAGCTCACCGGGGACAGGGGCCGATACGCAGTATTTT
15	TRBV30	TRBD1	TRBJ2-2	CAWSKGQGRTGELFF	TGTGCCTGGAGTAAGGGACAGGGACGTACCGGGGAGCTGTTTTTT
15	TRBV27	NA	TRBJ1-4	CASSPDPRGNEKLFF	TGTGCCAGCAGTCCGGACCCCCGGGGTAATGAAAAACTGTTTTTT
14	TRBV27	TRBD1	TRBJ1-5	CASSLNRGDQPQHF	TGTGCCAGCAGTTTAAACAGGGGAGATCAGCCCCAGCATTTT
15	TRBV5-5	TRBD1	TRBJ1-1	CASSYSGTGDTEAFF	TGTGCCAGCAGTTATTCCGGGACAGGGGACACTGAAGCTTTCTTT
15	TRBV4-2	TRBD2	TRBJ2-7	CASSTLAGDAYEQYF	TGTGCCAGCAGCACGCTAGCGGGAGACGCCTACGAGCAGTACTTC
15	TRBV9	NA	TRBJ2-4	CASSVAGQGKNIQYF	TGTGCCAGCAGCGTAGCGGGTCAGGGTAAAAACATTCAGTACTTC
14	TRBV15	NA	TRBJ1-1	CATSRTTVNTEAFF	TGTGCCACCAGCAGGACCACAGTGAACACTGAAGCTTTCTTT
15	TRBV5-4	TRBD1	TRBJ2-3	CASSPDRGRTDTQYF	TGTGCCAGCAGTCCGGACAGGGGGCGGACAGATACGCAGTATTTT
14	TRBV4-3	NA	TRBJ2-7	CASSQGFIAYEQYF	TGCGCCAGCAGCCAAGGGTTCATAGCCTACGAGCAGTACTTC
16	TRBV7-9	TRBD1	TRBJ1-5	CASSLVTGGRNQPQHF	TGTGCCAGCAGCTTGGTGACAGGGGGCCGAAATCAGCCCCAGCATTTT
15	TRBV5-5	NA	TRBJ1-1	CASRPIGQLNTEAFF	TGTGCCAGCAGACCTATAGGACAGTTGAACACTGAAGCTTTCTTT
18	TRBV30	TRBD1	TRBJ1-6	CAWSVLSSGQGANSPLHF	TGTGCCTGGAGTGTACTATCCTCGGGACAGGGGGCGAATTCACCCCTCCACTTT
16	TRBV4-3	TRBD1	TRBJ2-2	CASSPGQGANTGELFF	TGCGCCAGCAGCCCCGGACAGGGCGCGAACACCGGGGAGCTGTTTTTT
15	TRBV10-1	TRBD1	TRBJ1-1	CASSVDRGLNTEAFF	TGCGCCAGCAGTGTGGACAGGGGATTGAACACTGAAGCTTTCTTT